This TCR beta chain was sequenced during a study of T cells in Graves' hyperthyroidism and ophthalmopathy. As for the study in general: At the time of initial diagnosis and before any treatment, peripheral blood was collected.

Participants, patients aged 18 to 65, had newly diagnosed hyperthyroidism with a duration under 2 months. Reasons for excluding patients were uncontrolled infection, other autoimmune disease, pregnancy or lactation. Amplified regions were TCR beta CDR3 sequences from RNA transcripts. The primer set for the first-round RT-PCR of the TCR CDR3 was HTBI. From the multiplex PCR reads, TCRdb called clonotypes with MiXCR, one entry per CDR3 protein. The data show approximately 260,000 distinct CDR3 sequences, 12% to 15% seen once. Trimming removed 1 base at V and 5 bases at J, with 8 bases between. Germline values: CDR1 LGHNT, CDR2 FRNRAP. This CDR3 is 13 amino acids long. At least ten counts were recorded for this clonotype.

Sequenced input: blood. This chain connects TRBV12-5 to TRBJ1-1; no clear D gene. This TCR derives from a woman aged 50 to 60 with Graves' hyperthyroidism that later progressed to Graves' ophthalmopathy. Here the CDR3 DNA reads TGTGCTAGTGGTTTGGCCGGGGTTACTGAAGCTTTCTTT. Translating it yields CASGLAGVTEAFF. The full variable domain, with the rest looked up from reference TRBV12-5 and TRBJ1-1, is DARVTQTPRHKVTEMGQEVTMRCQPILGHNTVFWYRQTMMQGLELLAYFRNRAPLDDSGMPKDRFSAEMPDATLATLKIQPSEPRDSAVYFCASGLAGVTEAFFGQGTRLTVV.